This T cell receptor (beta chain) stems from a study of cytomegalovirus exposure and HLA in healthy donors (dated by TCRdb to about 2017). For the wider study: In an earlier analysis of approximately 500 of the donors, under 300 Gb of sequence data and some 120 million unique TCR beta sequences from roughly 190 million T cells were reported. An early release that covered around 590 HLA-typed donors contained approximately 290 gigabases of sequencing data and around 85 million unique TCR sequences. Of the 350 to 450 genotyped donors, approximately 80% fell in the genetic ancestry cluster associated with self-reported Caucasian donors. The aim of the study was to test whether cataloging public T cell receptors could identify signatures of past pathogen exposure. The study used immunosequencing to profile the T cell repertoires of several hundred subjects and linked those repertoires to cytomegalovirus serostatus. A separate validation cohort of 100 to 150 different subjects was used in addition to the 666-subject first cohort. High-throughput TCR immunosequencing, statistical association of individual TCRs with disease status, and machine learning were combined to predict cytomegalovirus infection status. A later analysis re-analyzed previously published TCR beta repertoires from 600 to 850 donors and added high-resolution HLA genotyping to study TCR occurrence patterns. Rather than using new phenotypic data, the later analysis identified candidate immune exposures from TCR beta sequences and from how often those sequences occurred across donors. An earlier analysis of around 640 of the donors used high-throughput TCR beta sequencing to judge whether each TCR beta V gene segment behaved as functional or pseudogenic. Alongside the repertoire data, information on donor age, sex, ethnicity and CMV serostatus was compiled. A later genetic analysis took genome-wide SNP genotypes for about 55% of the 666 donors and used that subset as a discovery cohort. All discovery cohort repertoires had been generated using a single sequencing platform. Class I and class II HLA loci were covered by the typing at four-digit resolution. Typing coverage varied by locus: roughly 629-630 donors for A, B, C, DRB1 and DQB1; approximately 520 for DQA1; over 600 for DPA1; more than 450 for DPB1. Roughly five DR-DQ haplotypes were handled as single units for association and clustering, since linkage in the cohort was strong. Across approximately 400 genotyped donors of the cohort, an average of roughly 230,000 unique TCR beta nucleotide sequences per donor were sequenced, and 15% to 20% of those sequences were non-productive. The study at large found these results: It was suggested by the authors that the approach could potentially be generalized to other disease states and immunological phenotypes. Across donors, most TCR sequences were observed very rarely, whereas some public TCRs were present in many individuals. Because HLA typing was missing for some donors at each locus, association tests included only the typed subset. Broadly in line with IMGT annotations, most TCR beta V segments showed up in productive rearrangements about 90% or about 30% of the time in an earlier analysis of a few hundred of the donors. Most CMV-associated TCR beta chains appeared to be HLA-restricted in a later analysis, and the HLA associations seemed to be driven largely by CMV exposure. A later analysis associated about 17,000 TCR beta sequences with specific HLA alleles at a false discovery rate of 0.05. Because counts were too low, some 17 rarely observed V segments, including chromosome 9 orphons, were left out of the earlier analysis of several hundred of the donors. V-gene and J-gene trimming of TCR beta chains was associated with a missense DCLRE1C variant in a later genetic analysis, and the association was replicated in an independent cohort. According to a later analysis, parvovirus B19, influenza, CMV and Epstein-Barr virus appeared linked to several top co-occurrence clusters. The cohort was sequenced for TCR beta chains only, and without alpha or paired-chain data the features that could be detected were limited. The classifier was reported to diagnose cytomegalovirus status with high specificity and sensitivity in both the original and validation cohorts. In a later analysis, HLA-associated TCR beta chains were found to be more clonally expanded and to have lower generation probabilities than equally common non-associated chains. A further reported finding was that TCR beta sequences accurately predicted the HLA-A and HLA-B alleles for most subjects in the first cohort. Some IMGT-functional V segments, including TRBV6-2 and TRBV6-3, could not be told apart with the 87-base-pair reads, so those segments were excluded. Immune exposure information for the cohort was limited to CMV serostatus. Linkage disequilibrium might explain the correlated functional status among segregating V segments, but an unknown experimental factor could not be ruled out. The study listed 164 TCR beta chains as associated with cytomegalovirus. The presence/absence analyses assumed that sequencing depth was roughly uniform across donors, and that assumption may not be true. A later genetic analysis reported fewer N-insertions in productive TCRs among donors in an Asian-associated ancestry cluster than the roughly 720-donor mean. Three of the identified cytomegalovirus-associated TCR beta chains were confirmed in vitro to be specific for cytomegalovirus antigens. In a later analysis, the rate of TCR association differed among HLA loci, with DRB1 alleles having the most associated TCRs and HLA-C alleles having the fewest. The sequencing pipeline was judged likely to have produced a cluster of highly shared sequence variants as a technical artifact. Strong co-occurrence of HLA alleles, especially DR and DQ, made assigning TCR associations to individual alleles difficult.

Concerning this clone itself: This receptor's antigen is unknown. No much larger clonotype is one base removed from it; base qualities were not supplied.

The cohort comprised some 680 healthy bone marrow donors. Cohort members were all nominally healthy when sampled, although unrecorded immune exposures were likely present. The donor was CMV seronegative and was included in the group of a few hundred seronegative cohort members. Every donor gave a peripheral blood sample, and the peripheral blood mononuclear cells from that sample were used for TCR beta sequencing. Genomic DNA was extracted from the blood cell samples with the Qiagen DNeasy Blood Extraction Kit. The method behind the library was the immunoSEQ multiplex PCR assay. The multiplex PCR relied on a mix of 60 forward primers for TCR Vbeta segments and 13 reverse primers for TCR Jbeta segments. The CDR3 region of rearranged TCR beta genes was amplified from genomic DNA with a multiplex PCR assay. The amplified TCR beta libraries were sequenced on the Illumina HiSeq System as 87-base-pair reads. Under the source paper's analysis protocol: Across the roughly 700 repertoires, a later analysis counted tens of millions of unique TCR beta chains, roughly 11 million of which were shared by at least two donors. To remove PCR and sequencing errors, raw reads were error-corrected and collapsed into unique sequences using a nearest-neighbor algorithm that merged closely related sequences. CDR3 sequences were aligned to IMGT reference sequences to assign V, D and J gene segments. For a sequence to be retained, at least a six-nucleotide match to both a V gene segment and a J gene segment was required. Rearrangements were called productive when the CDR3 lacked stop codons and stayed in frame with V and J; all others were non-productive. CDR3 was defined according to IMGT convention as the region running from the second conserved V-encoded cysteine to the conserved J-encoded phenylalanine. The earlier analysis of about 610 of the donors excluded any sequence lacking an unambiguous match to a single V gene segment. An earlier analysis of 550 to 650 of the donors classified V segments as functional when productive rearrangements were above 56.7% and as segregating when the standard deviation between donors was above 5%. A statistical classification framework was developed to diagnose cytomegalovirus status using the catalog of TCR beta chain sequences. In a later analysis, TCR nucleotide sequences were compared against IMGT/GENE-DB human TR gene sequences so that V and J genes could be assigned. In a later analysis, CDR3 sequences and most-parsimonious VDJ recombination scenarios were assigned using the TCRdist pipeline. In a later analysis, each TCR beta chain was defined by its CDR3 amino acid sequence together with its V-gene family, and reads without a unique V-gene family were excluded. A later analysis removed several hundred highly shared, low-generation-probability nucleotide sequences to deal with suspected cross-contamination and a sequencing artifact. A later analysis calculated a clonal expansion index for each public chain from normalized within-repertoire ranks of inferred template counts. In a later analysis, generation probabilities were computed using a VDJ recombination model fitted to out-of-frame rearrangements, and the results were checked against IGoR. Hypergeometric tests were used in a later analysis to score TCR-TCR, TCR-HLA and TCR-CMV co-occurrence, with a repertoire-size bias correction applied to the TCR pairs. In a later analysis, false discovery rates were estimated by permuting HLA or CMV assignments 20 times. In a later analysis, co-occurring TCRs were grouped using DBSCAN, with TCRdist sequence similarity added in when clustering inside HLA-allele-positive subsets. Repertoires with fewer than 30,000 or more than 120,000 public chains were left out of co-occurrence clustering, as were a few repertoires with anomalous nucleotide sharing. In its TCRdb copy, this immuneACCESS table keeps in-frame sequences only and misses some clones. Where compared with another copy, unresolved V genes explain less than half of these, and the others have no known cause. The D gene and trimming were derived from the DNA, and the V and J assignments and clone size from that table. Here the sample has about 91,000 clones; 55% to 80% occur a single time. The ten biggest clones cover over 0.95% of the sample.

The junction shows trimming of 2 bases on V and 0 bases on J, plus 11 bases between the germline ends. From cysteine to phenylalanine, the CDR3 is 17 amino acids long. Only the CDR3 region is kept as DNA, spanning 51 bases read in frame from base 1. The CDR1 and CDR2 encoded by the germline V gene are LGHNA and YSLEER. Sequencing was carried out using PBMCs. Recombination joined TRBV4-3 with TRBJ2-6, with the identity of the D gene unclear. This clonotype originated in a female donor in good health and CMV-seronegative. CDR3 reads: CASSQLQVPSGANVLTF. The base sequence is TGCGCCAGCAGCCAACTTCAGGTCCCCTCTGGGGCCAACGTCCTGACTTTC.